Below are 23 T cell receptor beta chains sequenced from a single sample in a study of Graves' ophthalmopathy and Graves' hyperthyroidism. RNA transcripts provided the template for amplifying TCR beta CDR3 regions. A first-round RT-PCR used HTBI primers, followed by a second-round multiplex PCR. TCRdb called the multiplex PCR reads again in MiXCR, with one record for every CDR3 protein. The sample lists some 380,000 distinct CDR3 sequences, 15% occurring once. Sequencing input: peripheral blood. The receptors here all came from a woman in her late teens or twenties with stable Graves' hyperthyroidism.

This clonotype was observed many times. J is TRBJ2-2 and V is TRBV12-3 or TRBV12-4; D is perhaps TRBD2 (6 bases). The ends were cut back, 3 bases at V and 7 bases at J, with 6 bases in the middle. The CDR3 consists of 12 residues. CDR3 amino acids: CASSLGGGELFF. CDR3 sequence (DNA): TGTGCCAGCAGTTTGGGAGGCGGGGAGCTGTTTTTT.

The sample holds many counts of this clonotype. V usage is TRBV27 and J usage is TRBJ1-1, with TRBD1 matching over 7 bases. The CDR3 runs to 14 residues. CDR1 is MNHEY and CDR2 is SMNVEV in the germline V gene (reference sequence). The V gene end was trimmed by 5 bases and the J gene end by 6 bases; junction bases not matched to a gene: 9. The CDR3 here is CASSTPGTEPEAFF. CDR3 nucleotide sequence: TGTGCCAGCAGTACTCCCGGGACAGAGCCTGAAGCTTTCTTT.

This clonotype was observed many times. The chain joins TRBV12-3 or TRBV12-4 to TRBJ2-5; the D is unclear. The V gene lost 3 bases and the J gene lost 5 bases, with 10 bases spanning the gap. This CDR3 is built from 13 residues. The CDR3 sequence is CASSFKLRETQYF. CDR3 sequence (DNA): TGTGCCAGCAGTTTCAAGCTTCGGGAGACCCAGTACTTC.

This clonotype came up many times. The chain joins TRBV24-1 to TRBJ1-1; D unclear. The ends were cut back, 3 bases at V and 1 base at J, with 8 bases in the middle. CDR3 length: 14 amino acids. From germline, CDR1 is KGHDR and CDR2 SFDVKD. CDR3 nucleotides: TGTGCCACCAGTGATAACACACCGAACACTGAAGCTTTCTTT. Its protein product is CATSDNTPNTEAFF.

This clonotype was detected ten times or more. The V and J genes are TRBV7-2 and TRBJ1-2, with TRBD1 matching 10 bases. V trimming: 1 base; J trimming: 5 bases; junction bases outside the gene matches: 1. Germline assignment: CDR1 SGHTA and CDR2 FQGNSA. This CDR3 has 14 amino acids. As DNA, the CDR3 is TGTGCCAGCAGCTTAGGGGGACAGGGGTATGGCTACACCTTC. This codes for CASSLGGQGYGYTF.

This clonotype has a count of ten or more. This chain's CDR3 is CASSRGVSGNTIYF. In DNA form, the CDR3 reads TGTGCCAGCAGCAGGGGGGTCTCTGGAAACACCATATATTTT. The chain carries TRBV6-1 and TRBJ1-3; 7 bases are a match to TRBD1. J was trimmed by 0 bases and V by 6 bases; bases with no gene match: 2. CDR3 length: 14 residues. The germline V gene encodes CDR1 MNHNS and CDR2 SASEGT.

This clonotype showed up many times. The CDR3 here is CSASASNTGELFF. DNA for the CDR3: TGCAGCGCGAGCGCGTCGAACACCGGGGAGCTGTTTTTT. The chain carries TRBV29-1 and TRBJ2-2; D is unclear. This CDR3 spans 13 amino acids. In germline, CDR1 is SQVTM, CDR2 ANQGSEA. Trimming took off 7 bases at V and 0 bases at J, with 9 bases between the two ends.

This clonotype showed up just a few times. The V and J genes are TRBV10-3 and TRBJ2-7, with D perhaps TRBD2 (6 bases). The CDR3 consists of 14 residues. The V gene lost 5 bases and the J gene lost 5 bases, with 16 bases spanning the gap. CDR1 and CDR2 from the germline V gene are ENHRY and SYGVKD. This chain's CDR3 is CAISSPPTRDEQYF. The DNA of the CDR3 is TGTGCCATCAGTTCCCCCCCGACTAGAGACGAGCAGTACTTC.

The chain links TRBV6-2 or TRBV6-3 to TRBJ1-1, with 9 positions matching TRBD1. CDR3 size: 15 residues. Germline assignment: CDR1 MNHEY and CDR2 SVGEGT. J was trimmed by 4 bases and V by 8 bases; bases with no gene match: 11. The CDR3 bases are TGTGCCAGCTCCCCTGTCCCGGGACAGGGCACTGAAGCTTTCTTT. Encoded protein: CASSPVPGQGTEAFF.

This clonotype was seen repeatedly, ten times or more. The chain carries TRBV7-2 and TRBJ2-2; a weak D match, TRBD1 (5 bases). The CDR3 loop spans 14 amino acids. V shed 3 bases and J shed 7 bases, with 12 bases lying between them. Looked up from germline, CDR1 is SGHTA and CDR2 is FQGNSA. The CDR3 here is CASSLGQGIGELFF. Here the CDR3 DNA reads TGTGCCAGCAGCTTGGGGCAGGGAATCGGGGAGCTGTTTTTT.

The sample holds a few counts of this clonotype. The chain combines TRBV7-3 with TRBJ2-6; 7 nucleotides match TRBD2. V was pared by 0 bases and J by 0 bases, with 11 bases of the junction left unmatched. CDR3 size: 20 residues. CDR1 SGHTA and CDR2 FQGTGA come from the germline V gene. CDR3 coding DNA: TGTGCCAGCAGCTTAACGTCTTGGGGGGGTAAAAGCTCTGGGGCCAACGTCCTGACTTTC. This translates into CASSLTSWGGKSSGANVLTF.

This clonotype occurred many times. The rearrangement uses TRBV6-2 or TRBV6-3 and TRBJ1-2; D is possibly TRBD1 (6 bases). The germline V gene has CDR1 MNHEY and CDR2 SVGEGT. The germline V and J ends were trimmed by 2 bases and 8 bases, with 12 bases remaining between them. The CDR3 consists of 13 residues. CDR3 sequence reads: CASSYASQGGYTF. The CDR3 region has the DNA TGTGCCAGCAGTTACGCCTCACAGGGAGGCTACACCTTC.

This clonotype was observed at least ten times. This sequence joins TRBV6-5 and TRBJ1-1, with a possible D match to TRBD1 (5 bases). The CDR3 is 16 residues long. CDR1 is MNHEY, CDR2 SVGAGI, per germline. V lost 7 bases and J 1 base, leaving 19 bases between the germline ends. CDR3 sequence reads: CASNYRDARQNTEAFF. DNA for the CDR3: TGTGCCAGCAACTACCGGGACGCACGCCAGAACACTGAAGCTTTCTTT.

In its sample, this clonotype was seen many times. This chain joins TRBV6-2 or TRBV6-3 and TRBJ1-6, with 9 bases aligning to TRBD1. CDR3 length: 15 residues. The ends lost 0 bases at V and 8 bases at J; junction bases unmatched: 2. CDR1 and CDR2 (germline): MNHEY, SVGEGT. The CDR3 spells CASSYSRDRDSPLHF. The CDR3 DNA sequence: TGTGCCAGCAGTTACTCGCGGGACAGGGATTCACCCCTCCACTTT.

This clonotype was counted at least ten times. The V call is TRBV19, the J call TRBJ1-6; D remains ambiguous. Germline V lookup: CDR1 LNHDA, CDR2 SQIVND (reference sequence). The CDR3 has 13 amino acids. The V end lost 4 bases, the J end lost 6 bases, and 7 bases lay between the germline ends. The CDR3 DNA reads TGTGCCAGTAGTAGCGCGGCTAATTCACCCCTCCACTTT. Protein product: CASSSAANSPLHF.

The sample holds many counts of this clonotype. This rearrangement joins TRBV15 to TRBJ1-2; unclear D gene. V was cut by 0 bases and J by 0 bases, with 17 bases left in between. Germline CDR1 is LNHNV and CDR2 is YYDKDF (reference sequence). The CDR3 consists of 18 residues. The CDR3 is CATSRESAGGPTNYGYTF. CDR3 in DNA: TGTGCCACCAGCAGAGAAAGCGCCGGAGGGCCGACTAACTATGGCTACACCTTC.

This clonotype was seen only a few times. The J gene is TRBJ2-5, the V gene TRBV18, with D tentatively TRBD2 (5 bases). Germline loops: CDR1 KGHSH, CDR2 LQKENI. The CDR3 spans 15 residues. V lost 6 bases and J 2 bases, leaving 16 bases between the germline ends. CDR3 bases: TGTGCCAGCTCGCTTTTTACCGGGAATCAAGAGACCCAGTACTTC. Its protein is CASSLFTGNQETQYF.

There are many counts of this clonotype. The chain is built from TRBV14 and TRBJ1-1, with D possibly being TRBD1 (5 bases). The CDR3 extends over 14 amino acids. Per the germline V gene, CDR1 is SGHDN and CDR2 is FVKESK. V lost 0 bases, J lost 3 bases, and 8 bases lay in between. The CDR3 here is CASSQDRGDTEAFF. Written as DNA, the CDR3 is TGTGCCAGCAGCCAAGATCGGGGGGACACTGAAGCTTTCTTT. The variable domain in full, completed from reference TRBV14 and TRBJ1-1, reads EAGVTQFPSHSVIEKGQTVTLRCDPISGHDNLYWYRRVMGKEIKFLLHFVKESKQDESGMPNNRFLAERTGGTYSTLKVQPAELEDSGVYFCASSQDRGDTEAFFGQGTRLTVV.

This clonotype was detected a few times. The V call is TRBV5-1, the J call TRBJ1-1, with TRBD1 matching over 9 bases. The germline CDR1 and CDR2 sequences are SGHRS and YFSETQ. CDR3 size: 18 residues. V trimming: 3 bases; J trimming: 1 base; junction bases outside the gene matches: 13. CDR3 sequence reads: CASSSGTGWGVPNTEAFF. Written as DNA, the CDR3 is TGCGCCAGCAGCTCGGGGACAGGGTGGGGTGTGCCGAACACTGAAGCTTTCTTT.

Remarks on this clonotype: The final CDR3 position lacks the conserved phenylalanine or tryptophan, pointing to a likely read error. The V gene is TRBV6-5, the J gene TRBJ1-6, with no clear D. Germline CDR1 is MNHEY and CDR2 is SVGAGI. V lost 2 bases and J 9 bases, leaving 17 bases between the germline ends. CDR3 length: 16 residues. The CDR3 protein is CASSYQAAPLTSPLHL. Here the CDR3 DNA reads TGTGCCAGCAGTTACCAGGCAGCCCCACTGACTTCACCCCTCCACCTT.

This clonotype has a count of ten or more. CDR3 sequence (DNA): TGTGCCACCCCCCAGCTGGGGGCGAACACTGAAGCTTTCTTT. It codes for CATPQLGANTEAFF. This chain connects TRBV6-1 to TRBJ1-1; possibly TRBD1 for D (6 bases). The CDR3 contains 14 residues. The germline V gene has CDR1 MNHNS and CDR2 SASEGT. V lost 10 bases and J lost 1, with 16 bases in between.

In this sample, this clonotype turned up many times. The V call is TRBV6-1, the J call TRBJ1-1; D is ambiguous. The CDR3 has 14 amino acids. Germline V gene sequence: CDR1 MNHNS, CDR2 SASEGT. V gave up 5 bases and J gave up 2 bases, with 12 bases separating them. The CDR3 coding sequence is TGTGCCAGCAGTCGCTGGACGGAAAACACTGAAGCTTTCTTT. Its protein product is CASSRWTENTEAFF.

This chain joins TRBV30 and TRBJ2-7, with D perhaps TRBD1 (5 bases). This CDR3 spans 11 amino acids. V dropped 5 bases and J dropped 2 bases, with 7 bases sitting between them. Per germline, CDR1 GTSNPN and CDR2 SVGIG (reference sequence). The CDR3 protein is CAWGQAYEQYF. CDR3 nucleotide sequence: TGTGCCTGGGGACAAGCCTACGAGCAGTACTTC.